Listed below are T cell receptor beta chains from one sample, sequenced in a study of Graves' ophthalmopathy and Graves' hyperthyroidism. TCRdb recomputed calls from the multiplex PCR reads with MiXCR, one row per CDR3 protein. Of over a million distinct CDR3 sequences listed, about two fifths are singletons. The sample was peripheral blood or thyroid tissue (not recorded which). The receptors stem from an adult man with Graves' hyperthyroidism. Each CDR3 is given with its conserved first and last residue. Fields, in order: V gene, CDR3 length, J gene, D gene, clone size, CDR3 protein, CDR3 DNA. D genes are given only for firm matches. Clone size, where shown, is once, few, many, or a class for clones that have expanded.

>TRBV11-2|14|TRBJ2-2|.|many
CASSFFTNTGELFF
TGTGCCAGCAGCTTCTTTACGAACACCGGGGAGCTGTTTTTT
>TRBV2|13|TRBJ2-3|.|few
CASSEWGEDTQYF
TGTGCCAGCAGTGAATGGGGGGAAGATACGCAGTATTTT
>TRBV5-1|16|TRBJ1-1|.|many
CASSLTLGGVVSEAFF
TGCGCCAGCAGCTTGACCTTGGGTGGGGTGGTTTCGGAAGCTTTCTTT
>TRBV29-1|14|TRBJ2-2|.|many
CSVEGGGGTGELFF
TGCAGCGTTGAAGGTGGGGGAGGTACCGGGGAGCTGTTTTTT
>TRBV5-1|14|TRBJ1-2|.|many
CASSPSGEPYGYTF
TGCGCCAGCAGCCCAAGTGGGGAACCCTATGGCTACACCTTC
>TRBV25-1|17|TRBJ1-2|TRBD1|.
CASVPGTGGYSYYGYTF
TGTGCCAGCGTTCCTGGGACAGGAGGGTACTCCTACTATGGCTACACCTTC
>TRBV6-2/TRBV6-3|14|TRBJ2-2|.|.
CASSYSLGPGELFF
TGTGCCAGCAGTTACTCGTTGGGGCCCGGGGAGCTGTTTTTT
>TRBV6-1|14|TRBJ2-7|TRBD1|few
CASSWGQGNYEQYF
TGTGCCAGCAGCTGGGGACAGGGAAACTACGAGCAGTACTTC
>TRBV20-1|13|TRBJ1-2|.|few
CSARVRASNGYTF
TGCAGTGCTAGAGTCAGGGCTAGCAATGGCTACACCTTC
>TRBV9|15|TRBJ2-5|.|many
CASSVSYGFQETQYF
TGTGCCAGCAGCGTAAGTTACGGATTCCAAGAGACCCAGTACTTC
>TRBV2|14|TRBJ1-5|.|many
CASSEIGGNQPQHF
TGTGCCAGCAGTGAAATAGGGGGCAATCAGCCCCAGCATTTT
>TRBV7-8|17|TRBJ2-2|.|.
CASTSRAGFRGTGELFF
TGTGCCAGCACCTCCCGAGCCGGATTCAGGGGTACCGGGGAGCTGTTTTTT
>TRBV20-1|15|TRBJ2-2|TRBD1|.
CSANRGLANTGELFF
TGCAGTGCAAACAGGGGCCTCGCGAACACCGGGGAGCTGTTTTTT
>TRBV29-1|11|TRBJ2-5|.|.
CSSGTKETQYF
TGCAGCTCAGGGACCAAAGAGACCCAGTACTTC
>TRBV10-2|14|TRBJ1-1|.|.
CASSEHRAGTEAFF
TGCGCCAGCAGTGAGCATAGGGCGGGGACTGAGGCTTTCTTT
>TRBV2|13|TRBJ2-7|.|few
CASSPGISYEQYF
TGTGCCAGCAGTCCTGGGATATCCTACGAGCAGTACTTC
>TRBV10-3|17|TRBJ2-7|TRBD2|.
CAIEAGTSGVGIYEQYF
TGTGCCATCGAAGCGGGGACTAGCGGAGTGGGGATCTACGAGCAGTACTTC
>TRBV12-3/TRBV12-4|13|TRBJ2-3|.|.
CASSLDHTDTQYF
TGTGCCAGCAGTCTAGATCACACAGATACGCAGTATTTT
>TRBV15|17|TRBJ1-4|.|few
CATSRGDRDSAIEKLFF
TGTGCCACCAGCAGAGGAGACCGGGACTCGGCCATTGAAAAACTGTTTTTT
>TRBV5-1|15|TRBJ2-7|TRBD1|many
CASSLEGQGVREQYF
TGCGCCAGCAGCTTGGAGGGACAGGGGGTACGGGAGCAGTACTTC
>TRBV10-2|15|TRBJ2-7|TRBD2|.
CASSHTGTSVLGQYF
TGTGCCAGCAGCCATACCGGGACTAGCGTTTTGGGGCAGTACTTC
>TRBV5-6|15|TRBJ2-5|TRBD1|.
CASSRGQGVRETQYF
TGTGCCAGCAGCCGCGGACAGGGGGTTCGGGAGACCCAGTACTTC
>TRBV2|14|TRBJ1-1|.|few
CASSLSGINTEAFF
TGTGCCAGCAGTTTATCGGGCATTAACACTGAAGCTTTCTTT